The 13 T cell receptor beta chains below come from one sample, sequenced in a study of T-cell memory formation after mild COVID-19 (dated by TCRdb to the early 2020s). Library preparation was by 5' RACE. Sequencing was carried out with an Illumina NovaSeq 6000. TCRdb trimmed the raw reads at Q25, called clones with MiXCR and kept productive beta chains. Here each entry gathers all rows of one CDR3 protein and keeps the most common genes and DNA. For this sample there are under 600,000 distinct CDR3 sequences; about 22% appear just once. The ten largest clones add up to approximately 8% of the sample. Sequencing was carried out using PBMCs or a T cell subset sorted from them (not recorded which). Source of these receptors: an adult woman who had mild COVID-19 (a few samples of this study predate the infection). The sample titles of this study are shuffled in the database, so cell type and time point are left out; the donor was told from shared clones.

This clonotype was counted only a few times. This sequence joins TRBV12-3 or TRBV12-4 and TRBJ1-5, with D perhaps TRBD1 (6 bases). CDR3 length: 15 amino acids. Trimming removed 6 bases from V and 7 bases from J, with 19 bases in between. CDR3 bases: TGTGCCAGCAGCCCCGTTGGGGGGGCCCAGCAGCCCCAGCATTTT. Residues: CASSPVGGAQQPQHF.

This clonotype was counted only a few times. DNA of the CDR3: TGTGCCAGCAGTTACTGGGGGACTAGCGGGTTTGAGCAGTTCTTC. It codes for CASSYWGTSGFEQFF. V gene TRBV6-6 combines with J gene TRBJ2-1, with 12 bases that match TRBD2. The CDR3 extends over 15 amino acids. The trim removed 1 base at V and 9 bases at J, leaving 4 bases unmatched. The germline V gene encodes CDR1 MNHNY and CDR2 SVGAGI (reference sequence).

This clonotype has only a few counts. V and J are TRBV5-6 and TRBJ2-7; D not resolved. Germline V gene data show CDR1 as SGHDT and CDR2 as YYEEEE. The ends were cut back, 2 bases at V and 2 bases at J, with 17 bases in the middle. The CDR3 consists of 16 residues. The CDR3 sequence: CASSFLTETGPYEQYF. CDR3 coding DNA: TGTGCCAGCAGCTTCCTGACCGAGACGGGCCCCTACGAGCAGTACTTC.

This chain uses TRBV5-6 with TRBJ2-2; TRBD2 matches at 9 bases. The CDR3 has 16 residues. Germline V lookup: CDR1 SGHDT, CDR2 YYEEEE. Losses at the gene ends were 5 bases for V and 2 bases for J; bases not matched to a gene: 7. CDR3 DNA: TGTGCCAGCAGGGACCTAGCGGGGCTAAACACCGGGGAGCTGTTTTTT. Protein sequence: CASRDLAGLNTGELFF. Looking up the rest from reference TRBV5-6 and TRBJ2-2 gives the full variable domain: DAGVTQSPTHLIKTRGQQVTLRCSPKSGHDTVSWYQQALGQGPQFIFQYYEEEERQRGNFPDRFSGHQFPNYSSELNVNALLLGDSALYLCASRDLAGLNTGELFFGEGSRLTVL.

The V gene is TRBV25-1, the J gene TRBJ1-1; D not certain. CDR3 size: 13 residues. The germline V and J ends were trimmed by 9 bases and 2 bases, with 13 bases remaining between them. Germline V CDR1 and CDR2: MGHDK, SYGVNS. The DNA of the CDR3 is TGTGCCAGTACCAGGCCGGATAACACTGAAGCTTTCTTT. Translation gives CASTRPDNTEAFF.

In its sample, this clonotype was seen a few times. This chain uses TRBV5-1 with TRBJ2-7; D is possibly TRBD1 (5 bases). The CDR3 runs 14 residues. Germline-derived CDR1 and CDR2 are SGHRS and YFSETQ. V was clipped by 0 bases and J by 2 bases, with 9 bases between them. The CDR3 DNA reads TGCGCCAGCAGCTTGGACCAGGGTCCCTACGAGCAGTACTTC. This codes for CASSLDQGPYEQYF.

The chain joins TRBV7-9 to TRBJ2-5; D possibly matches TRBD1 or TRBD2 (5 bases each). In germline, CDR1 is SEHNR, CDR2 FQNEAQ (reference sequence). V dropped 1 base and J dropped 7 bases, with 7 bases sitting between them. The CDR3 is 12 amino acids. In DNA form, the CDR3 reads TGTGCCAGCAGCTTAGTCGGGGCGACCCAGTACTTC. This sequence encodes CASSLVGATQYF.

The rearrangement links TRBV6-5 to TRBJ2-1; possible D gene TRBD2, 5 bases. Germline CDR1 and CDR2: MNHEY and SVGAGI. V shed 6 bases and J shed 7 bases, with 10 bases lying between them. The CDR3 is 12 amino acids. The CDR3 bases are TGTGCCAGCAGAGAGGGTTGGAATGAGCAGTTCTTC. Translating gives CASREGWNEQFF.

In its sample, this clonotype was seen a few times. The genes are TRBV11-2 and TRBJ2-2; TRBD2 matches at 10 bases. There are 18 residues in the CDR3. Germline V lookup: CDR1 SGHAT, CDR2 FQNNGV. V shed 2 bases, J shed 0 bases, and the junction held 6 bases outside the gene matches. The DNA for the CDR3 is TGTGCCAGCAGCTTAAGGGCTAGCGGGGGAACGAACACCGGGGAGCTGTTTTTT. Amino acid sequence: CASSLRASGGTNTGELFF.

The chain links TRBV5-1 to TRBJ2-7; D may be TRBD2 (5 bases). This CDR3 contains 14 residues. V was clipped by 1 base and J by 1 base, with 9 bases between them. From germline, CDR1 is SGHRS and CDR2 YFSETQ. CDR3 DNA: TGCGCCAGCAGCTTGCGCAGCGGATCCTACGAGCAGTACTTC. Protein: CASSLRSGSYEQYF.

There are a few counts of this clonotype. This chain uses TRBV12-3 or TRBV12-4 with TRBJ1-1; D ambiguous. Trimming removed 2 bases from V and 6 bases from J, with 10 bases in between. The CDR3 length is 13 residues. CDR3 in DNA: TGTGCCAGCAGTTTACAATTGGTATCTGAAGCTTTCTTT. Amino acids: CASSLQLVSEAFF.

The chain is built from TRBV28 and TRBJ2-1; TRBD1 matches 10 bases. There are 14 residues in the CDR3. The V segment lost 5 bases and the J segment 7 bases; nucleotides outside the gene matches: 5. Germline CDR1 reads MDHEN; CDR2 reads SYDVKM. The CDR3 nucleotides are TGTGCCAGCAGTCTGACAGGGGGCAGGAATGAGCAGTTCTTC. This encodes CASSLTGGRNEQFF.

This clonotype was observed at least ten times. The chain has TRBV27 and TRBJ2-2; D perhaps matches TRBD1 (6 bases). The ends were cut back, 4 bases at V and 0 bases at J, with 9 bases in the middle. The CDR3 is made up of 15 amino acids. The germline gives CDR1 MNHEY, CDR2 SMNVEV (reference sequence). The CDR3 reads CASSSGESNTGELFF. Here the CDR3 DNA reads TGTGCCAGCAGTTCAGGGGAGTCGAACACCGGGGAGCTGTTTTTT.